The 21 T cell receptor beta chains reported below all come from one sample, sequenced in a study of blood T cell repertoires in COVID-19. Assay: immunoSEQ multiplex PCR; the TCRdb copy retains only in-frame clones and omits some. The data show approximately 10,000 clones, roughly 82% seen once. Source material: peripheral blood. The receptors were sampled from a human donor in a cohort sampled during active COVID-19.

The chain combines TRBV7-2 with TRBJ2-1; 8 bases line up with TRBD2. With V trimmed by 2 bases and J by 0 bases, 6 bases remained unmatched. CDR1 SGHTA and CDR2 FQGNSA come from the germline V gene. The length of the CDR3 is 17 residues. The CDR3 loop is CASSLIGTSGSYNEQFF. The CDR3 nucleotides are TGTGCCAGCAGCTTAATCGGGACTAGTGGCTCCTACAATGAGCAGTTCTTC.

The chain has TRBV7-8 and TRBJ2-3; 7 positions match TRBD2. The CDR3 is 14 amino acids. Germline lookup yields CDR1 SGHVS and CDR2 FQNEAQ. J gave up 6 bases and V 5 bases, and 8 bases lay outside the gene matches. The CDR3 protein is CASSRLAGGDTQYF. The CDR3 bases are TGTGCCAGCAGCCGACTAGCCGGCGGTGATACGCAGTATTTT.

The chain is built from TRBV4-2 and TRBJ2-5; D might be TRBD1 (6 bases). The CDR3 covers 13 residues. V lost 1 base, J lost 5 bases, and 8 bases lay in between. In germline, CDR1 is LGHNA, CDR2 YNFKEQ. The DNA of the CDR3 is TGTGCCAGCAGCCAAGGAAGGGGGGAGACCCAGTACTTC. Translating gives CASSQGRGETQYF.

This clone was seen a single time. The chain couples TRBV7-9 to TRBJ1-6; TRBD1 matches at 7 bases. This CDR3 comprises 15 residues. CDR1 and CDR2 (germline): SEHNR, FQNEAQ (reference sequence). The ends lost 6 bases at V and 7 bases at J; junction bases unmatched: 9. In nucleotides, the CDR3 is TGTGCCAGCAGGTCTGGGGACAGATTAAATTCACCCCTCCACTTT. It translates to CASRSGDRLNSPLHF. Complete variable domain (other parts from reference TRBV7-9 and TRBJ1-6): DTGVSQNPRHKITKRGQNVTFRCDPISEHNRLYWYRQTLGQGPEFLTYFQNEAQLEKSRLLSDRFSAERPKGSFSTLEIQRTEQGDSAMYLCASRSGDRLNSPLHFGNGTRLTVT.

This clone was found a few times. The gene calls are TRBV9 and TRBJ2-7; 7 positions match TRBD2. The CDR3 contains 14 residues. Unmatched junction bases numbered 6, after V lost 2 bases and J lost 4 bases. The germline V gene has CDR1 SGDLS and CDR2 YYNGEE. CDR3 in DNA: TGTGCCAGCAGCGTGGGGGGGAGGTCGTACGAGCAGTACTTC. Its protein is CASSVGGRSYEQYF.

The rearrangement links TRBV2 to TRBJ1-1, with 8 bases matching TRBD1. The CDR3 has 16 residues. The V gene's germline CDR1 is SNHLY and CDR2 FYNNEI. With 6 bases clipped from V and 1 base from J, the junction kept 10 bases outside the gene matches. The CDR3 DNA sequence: TGTGCCAGCAGGCAAGGACAGGGTTTCGGGAACACTGAAGCTTTCTTT. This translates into CASRQGQGFGNTEAFF.

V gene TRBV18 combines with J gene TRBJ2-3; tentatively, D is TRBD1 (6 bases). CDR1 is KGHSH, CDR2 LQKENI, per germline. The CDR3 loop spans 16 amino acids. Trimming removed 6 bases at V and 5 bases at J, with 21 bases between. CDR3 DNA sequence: TGTGCCAGCTCTCCCGGGACATCTGCTAGGGGAGATACGCAGTATTTT. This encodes CASSPGTSARGDTQYF.

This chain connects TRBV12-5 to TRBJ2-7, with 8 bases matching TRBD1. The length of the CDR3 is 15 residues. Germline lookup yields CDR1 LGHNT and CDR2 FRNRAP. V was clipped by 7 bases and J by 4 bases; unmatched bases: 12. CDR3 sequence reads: CASAKEAGGIYEQYF. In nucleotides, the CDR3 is TGTGCTAGTGCCAAAGAAGCAGGGGGCATTTACGAGCAGTACTTC.

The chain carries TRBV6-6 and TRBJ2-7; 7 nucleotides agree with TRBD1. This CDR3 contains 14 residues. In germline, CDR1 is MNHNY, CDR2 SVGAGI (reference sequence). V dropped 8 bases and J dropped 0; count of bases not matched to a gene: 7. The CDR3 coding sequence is TGTGCCAGCCAAAAGGGACAGTTCTCCTACGAGCAGTACTTC. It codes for CASQKGQFSYEQYF.

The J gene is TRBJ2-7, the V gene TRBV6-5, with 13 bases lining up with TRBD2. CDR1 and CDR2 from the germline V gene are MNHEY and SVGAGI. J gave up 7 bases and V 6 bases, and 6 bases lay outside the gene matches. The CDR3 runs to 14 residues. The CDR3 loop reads CASRAGTSGEEQYF. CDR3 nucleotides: TGTGCCAGCAGGGCCGGGACTAGCGGGGAGGAGCAGTACTTC.

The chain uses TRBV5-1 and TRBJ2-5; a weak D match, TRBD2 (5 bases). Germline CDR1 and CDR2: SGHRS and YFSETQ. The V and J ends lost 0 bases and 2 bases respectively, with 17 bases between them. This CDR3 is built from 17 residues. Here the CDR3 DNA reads TGCGCCAGCAGCTTGGTACGAGGCGGGTCGGTGCAAGAGACCCAGTACTTC. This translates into CASSLVRGGSVQETQYF.

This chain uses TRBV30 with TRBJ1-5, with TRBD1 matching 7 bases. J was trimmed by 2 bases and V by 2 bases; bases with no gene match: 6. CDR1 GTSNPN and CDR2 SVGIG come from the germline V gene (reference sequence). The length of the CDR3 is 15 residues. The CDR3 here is CAWSNRDRRNQPQHF. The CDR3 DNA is TGTGCCTGGAGTAACCGGGACAGACGCAATCAGCCCCAGCATTTT. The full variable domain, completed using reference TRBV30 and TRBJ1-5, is SQTIHQWPATLVQPVGSPLSLECTVEGTSNPNLYWYRQAAGRGLQLLFYSVGIGQISSEVPQNLSASRPQDRQFILSSKKLLLSDSGFYLCAWSNRDRRNQPQHFGDGTRLSIL.

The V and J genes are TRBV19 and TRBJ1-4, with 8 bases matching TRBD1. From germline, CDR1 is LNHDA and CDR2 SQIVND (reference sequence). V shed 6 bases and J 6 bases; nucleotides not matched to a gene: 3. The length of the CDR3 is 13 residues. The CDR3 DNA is TGTGCCAGTAGGGACAGGGTTGATGAAAAACTGTTTTTT. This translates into CASRDRVDEKLFF.

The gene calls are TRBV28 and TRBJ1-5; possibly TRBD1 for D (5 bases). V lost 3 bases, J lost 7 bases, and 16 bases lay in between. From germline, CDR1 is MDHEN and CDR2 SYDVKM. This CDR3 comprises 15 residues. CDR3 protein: CASSLVGAGRQPQHF. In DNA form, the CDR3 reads TGTGCCAGCAGTTTGGTAGGGGCAGGGCGGCAGCCCCAGCATTTT.

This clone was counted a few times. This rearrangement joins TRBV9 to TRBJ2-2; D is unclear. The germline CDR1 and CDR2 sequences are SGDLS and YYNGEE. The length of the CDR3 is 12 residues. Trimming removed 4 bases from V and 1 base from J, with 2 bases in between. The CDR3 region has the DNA TGTGCCAGCAGCCTGAACACCGGGGAGCTGTTTTTT. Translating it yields CASSLNTGELFF.

Here the CDR3 DNA reads TGTGCCAGCAGCTCGTACCAAGAGACCCAGTACTTC. Residues: CASSSYQETQYF. The chain carries TRBV28 and TRBJ2-5; D is unresolved. The CDR3 spans 12 residues. CDR1 and CDR2 (germline): MDHEN, SYDVKM. The V end lost 6 bases, the J end lost 0 bases, and 5 bases lay between the germline ends.

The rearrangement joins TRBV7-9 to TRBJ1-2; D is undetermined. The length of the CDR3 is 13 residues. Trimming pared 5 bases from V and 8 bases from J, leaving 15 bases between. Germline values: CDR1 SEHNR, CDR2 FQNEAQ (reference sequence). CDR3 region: CASSHRLGEGYTF. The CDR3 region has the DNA TGTGCCAGCAGCCACCGGTTAGGAGAGGGCTACACCTTC.

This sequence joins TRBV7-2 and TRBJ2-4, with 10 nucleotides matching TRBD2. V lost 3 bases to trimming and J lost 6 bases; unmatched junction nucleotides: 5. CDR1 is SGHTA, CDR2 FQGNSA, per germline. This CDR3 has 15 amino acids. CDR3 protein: CASSFQSGGANIQYF. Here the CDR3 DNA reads TGTGCCAGCAGCTTTCAAAGCGGGGGGGCAAACATTCAGTACTTC.

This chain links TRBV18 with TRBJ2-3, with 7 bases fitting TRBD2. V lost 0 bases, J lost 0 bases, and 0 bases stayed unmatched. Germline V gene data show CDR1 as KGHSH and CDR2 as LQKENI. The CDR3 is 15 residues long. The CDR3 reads CASSPPAGSTDTQYF. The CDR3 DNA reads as TGTGCCAGCTCACCACCAGCGGGGAGCACAGATACGCAGTATTTT.

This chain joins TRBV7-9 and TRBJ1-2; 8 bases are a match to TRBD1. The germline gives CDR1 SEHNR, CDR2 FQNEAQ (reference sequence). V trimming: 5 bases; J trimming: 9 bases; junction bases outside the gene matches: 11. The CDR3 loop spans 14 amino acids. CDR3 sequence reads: CASSMSDRVISYTF. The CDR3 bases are TGTGCCAGCAGCATGTCGGACAGGGTGATAAGCTACACCTTC.

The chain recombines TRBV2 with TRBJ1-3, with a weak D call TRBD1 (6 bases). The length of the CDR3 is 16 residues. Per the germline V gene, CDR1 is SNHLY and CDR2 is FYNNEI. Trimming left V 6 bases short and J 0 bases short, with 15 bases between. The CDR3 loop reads CASRPNRARSGNTIYF. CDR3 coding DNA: TGTGCCAGCAGACCTAACAGGGCCCGCTCTGGAAACACCATATATTTT.